The rows below give T cell receptor beta chains drawn from one sample of a study of T cell responses to AZD1222 COVID-19 vaccine. Produced via immunoSEQ multiplex PCR; TCRdb's table is partial and in-frame only. The data hold around 100,000 clones, with around 88% observed a single time. Specimen: peripheral blood, collected 28 days after the second AZD1222 dose. Receptors were obtained from an adult who received the AZD1222 COVID-19 vaccine. CDR3s include the opening cysteine and the closing phenylalanine or tryptophan. Each record gives: CDR3 DNA, CDR3 protein, V gene, clone size, D gene, J gene. D genes are given only for firm matches. Rows give clone size only sometimes, using once, few, many, or a class for an expanded clone.

TGTGCCACCAGCAGAGATCGTTGGGAAAACACCATATATTTT	CATSRDRWENTIYF	TRBV15	NA	NA	TRBJ1-3
TGTGCCAGCAGCAGGAATGGACACTTCGAGGATACGCAGTATTTT	CASSRNGHFEDTQYF	TRBV6-5	NA	NA	TRBJ2-3
TGTGCCAGCCGCCCCGGGGGACTACAAGAGACCCAGTACTTC	CASRPGGLQETQYF	TRBV3-1/TRBV3-2	few	TRBD2	TRBJ2-5
TGTGCCAGCAGTTTGGGGGTTGGCTCTGGAAACACCATATATTTT	CASSLGVGSGNTIYF	TRBV28	NA	NA	TRBJ1-3
TGTGCCAGCAGCCCCCAGCTGACAGGGGGGTCTGAAAAACTGTTTTTT	CASSPQLTGGSEKLFF	TRBV7-2	NA	TRBD1	TRBJ1-4
TGTGCCAGCAGTAAACAGGGTTACCTTTACGAGCAGTACTTC	CASSKQGYLYEQYF	TRBV27	NA	NA	TRBJ2-7
TGTGCCAGCAGCCCTACGCCGGGACTTAACTACAATGAGCAGTTCTTC	CASSPTPGLNYNEQFF	TRBV7-3	few	NA	TRBJ2-1
TGTGCCAGCAGCGCGGGGCCCTCTGGGGCCAACGTCCTGACTTTC	CASSAGPSGANVLTF	TRBV9	NA	NA	TRBJ2-6
TGTGCCATCAGTGAGTCGTGGGAAGTCGACGAGCAGTACTTC	CAISESWEVDEQYF	TRBV10-3	once	NA	TRBJ2-7
TGTGCCAGCAGCTTTAGCGGGGGGCTGAGCACAGATACGCAGTATTTT	CASSFSGGLSTDTQYF	TRBV7-9	NA	TRBD2	TRBJ2-3
TGTGCCAGTAGTACCCCGACACTGCGGGTGACTAGCGGGGACACCTACAATGAGCAGTTCTTC	CASSTPTLRVTSGDTYNEQFF	TRBV19	NA	TRBD2	TRBJ2-1
TGTGCCAGCAGCTTAGGGGGGGCGGATAATCAGCCCCAGCATTTT	CASSLGGADNQPQHF	TRBV7-6	NA	NA	TRBJ1-5
TGTGCCAGCAGTTACAACGGACAGGGGGCATTGAACACTGAAGCTTTCTTT	CASSYNGQGALNTEAFF	TRBV6-2/TRBV6-3	once	TRBD1	TRBJ1-1
TGCGCCAGCAGTGGACAGGGCTCCAACACCATATATTTT	CASSGQGSNTIYF	TRBV10-1	NA	TRBD1	TRBJ1-3
TGTGCCAGCAGCTTAGAATTGGGCAGCTATGAAAAACTGTTTTTT	CASSLELGSYEKLFF	TRBV7-2	NA	NA	TRBJ1-4
TGCGCCAGCAGCTTGGGACAGGGTGTCGATACGCAGTATTTT	CASSLGQGVDTQYF	TRBV5-1	once	TRBD1	TRBJ2-3
TGTGCCAGCAGCCCCCAGGGGGCTGCGAACACTGAAGCTTTCTTT	CASSPQGAANTEAFF	TRBV3-1/TRBV3-2	NA	TRBD1	TRBJ1-1
TGTGCCAGCAGCTTATCAGCAGGGGCCCGCTCTGGAAACACCATATATTTT	CASSLSAGARSGNTIYF	TRBV7-9	few	NA	TRBJ1-3
TGTGCCAGCAGTAATCGACAGGGAGGCAACGAGCAGTACTTC	CASSNRQGGNEQYF	TRBV6-2/TRBV6-3	once	NA	TRBJ2-7
TGCGCCAGCAGCCAAGATCTCGCCGGGGAGCTGTTTTTT	CASSQDLAGELFF	TRBV4-1	NA	NA	TRBJ2-2
TGTGCCAGTAGTGCCGGGGTTACCGCTAACTATGGCTACACCTTC	CASSAGVTANYGYTF	TRBV19	NA	NA	TRBJ1-2
TGCAGCGTTTCCCCCCCTTCTAGCGGCCTCCGGGATACGCAGTATTTT	CSVSPPSSGLRDTQYF	TRBV29-1	few	TRBD2	TRBJ2-3
TGTGCCAGCAGCTTAGCCTCGTGGTGGGCGGGTAATGAAAAACTGTTTTTT	CASSLASWWAGNEKLFF	TRBV5-6	NA	NA	TRBJ1-4
TGTGCCAGCAGCGAAGCAGGGGTTGCAGATACGCAGTATTTT	CASSEAGVADTQYF	TRBV9	NA	NA	TRBJ2-3
TGCGCCAGCAGTCAATTTGGTCCCCCTGAGGTTCAGCCCCAGCATTTT	CASSQFGPPEVQPQHF	TRBV23-1	NA	NA	TRBJ1-5
TGTGCCAGCAGTCCCTCACAGGGATCAGGCTACACCTTC	CASSPSQGSGYTF	TRBV12-3/TRBV12-4	NA	NA	TRBJ1-2
TGTGCCAGCAGTGGGGCACCAAATCAGCCCCAGCATTTT	CASSGAPNQPQHF	TRBV2	NA	NA	TRBJ1-5
TGCGCCAGCAGCATCGGGGTTAATCAGCCCCAGCATTTT	CASSIGVNQPQHF	TRBV10-1	NA	NA	TRBJ1-5
TGTGCCAGCAGCCGCGGACAGCTCAATGGCTACACCTTC	CASSRGQLNGYTF	TRBV7-2	few	NA	TRBJ1-2
TGTGCCAGCACCAGACAGGGAGGCCAGCCCCAGCATTTT	CASTRQGGQPQHF	TRBV6-5	NA	TRBD1	TRBJ1-5
TGCGCCAGCAGTGAACGCGGGACACTCGATAATCAGCCCCAGCATTTT	CASSERGTLDNQPQHF	TRBV10-1	NA	NA	TRBJ1-5
TGTGCCAGCATGCTTGAGTCCGGGGGGAATGAGCAGTTCTTC	CASMLESGGNEQFF	TRBV2	once	TRBD2	TRBJ2-1
TGTGCCAGCAGTAGGGTTGGACTTCAGCCCCAGCATTTT	CASSRVGLQPQHF	TRBV6-2/TRBV6-3	NA	NA	TRBJ1-5
TGTGCCAGCAGCGCCCCCGGGGTCCACGAGCAGTACTTC	CASSAPGVHEQYF	TRBV9	once	NA	TRBJ2-7
TGCGCCAGCAGCCAAGATATCCCCCCCCTACTCTATGGCTACACCTTC	CASSQDIPPLLYGYTF	TRBV4-3	once	NA	TRBJ1-2
TGTGCCAGTAGTCCCTTAGGGGGATTCTACAATGAGCAGTTCTTC	CASSPLGGFYNEQFF	TRBV19	once	NA	TRBJ2-1
TGTGCCAGCTCTCCGGCGACAGGGACCAACGAGCAGTACTTC	CASSPATGTNEQYF	TRBV18	once	TRBD1	TRBJ2-7